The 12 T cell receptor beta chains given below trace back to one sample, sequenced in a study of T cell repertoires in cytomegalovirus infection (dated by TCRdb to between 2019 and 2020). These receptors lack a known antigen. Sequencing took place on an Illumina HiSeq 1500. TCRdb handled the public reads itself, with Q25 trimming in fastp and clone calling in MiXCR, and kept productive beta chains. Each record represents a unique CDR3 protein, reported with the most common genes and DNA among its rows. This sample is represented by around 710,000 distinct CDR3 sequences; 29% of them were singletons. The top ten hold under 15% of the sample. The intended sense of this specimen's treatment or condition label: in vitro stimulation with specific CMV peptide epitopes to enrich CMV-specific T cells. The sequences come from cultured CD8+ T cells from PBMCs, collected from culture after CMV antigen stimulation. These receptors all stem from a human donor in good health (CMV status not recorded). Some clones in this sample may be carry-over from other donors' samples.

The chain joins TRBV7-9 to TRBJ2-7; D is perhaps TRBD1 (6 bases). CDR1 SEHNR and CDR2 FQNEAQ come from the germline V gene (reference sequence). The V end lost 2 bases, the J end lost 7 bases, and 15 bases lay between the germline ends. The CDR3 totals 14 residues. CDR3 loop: CASSLPRGPPEQYF. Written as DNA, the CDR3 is TGTGCCAGCAGCTTACCCAGGGGCCCCCCGGAGCAGTACTTC.

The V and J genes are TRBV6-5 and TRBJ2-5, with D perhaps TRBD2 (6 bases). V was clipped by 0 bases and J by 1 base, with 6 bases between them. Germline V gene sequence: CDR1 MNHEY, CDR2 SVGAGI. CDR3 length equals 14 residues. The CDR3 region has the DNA TGTGCCAGCAGTTACTCGACTAGCCAAGAGACCCAGTACTTC. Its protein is CASSYSTSQETQYF.

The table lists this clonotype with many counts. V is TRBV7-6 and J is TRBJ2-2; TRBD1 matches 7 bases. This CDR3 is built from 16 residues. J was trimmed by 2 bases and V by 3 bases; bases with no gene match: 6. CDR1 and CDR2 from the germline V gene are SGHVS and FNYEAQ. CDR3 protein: CASSFTGAHNTGELFF. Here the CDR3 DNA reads TGTGCCAGCAGCTTCACAGGGGCCCATAACACCGGGGAGCTGTTTTTT.

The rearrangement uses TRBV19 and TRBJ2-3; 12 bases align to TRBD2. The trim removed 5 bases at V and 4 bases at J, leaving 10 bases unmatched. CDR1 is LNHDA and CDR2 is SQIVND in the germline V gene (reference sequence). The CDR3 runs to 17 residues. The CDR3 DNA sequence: TGTGCCAGTAGTTCCGGACAACTAGCGGGGGGACCAGATACGCAGTATTTT. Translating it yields CASSSGQLAGGPDTQYF. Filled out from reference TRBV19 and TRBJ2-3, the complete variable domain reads DGGITQSPKYLFRKEGQNVTLSCEQNLNHDAMYWYRQDPGQGLRLIYYSQIVNDFQKGDIAEGYSVSREKKESFPLTVTSAQKNPTAFYLCASSSGQLAGGPDTQYFGPGTRLTVL.

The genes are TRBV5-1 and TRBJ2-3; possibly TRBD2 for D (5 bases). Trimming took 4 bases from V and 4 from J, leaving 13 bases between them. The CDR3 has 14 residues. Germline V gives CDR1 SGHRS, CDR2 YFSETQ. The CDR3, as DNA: TGCGCCAGCAGCCACCGAGGGTACCCAGATACGCAGTATTTT. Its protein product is CASSHRGYPDTQYF.

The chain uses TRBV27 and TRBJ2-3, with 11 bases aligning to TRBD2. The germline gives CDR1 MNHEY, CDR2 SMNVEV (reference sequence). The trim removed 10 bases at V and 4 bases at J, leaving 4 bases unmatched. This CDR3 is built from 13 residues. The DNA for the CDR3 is TGTGCCACCGGGACTAGCGGATCAGATACGCAGTATTTT. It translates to CATGTSGSDTQYF.

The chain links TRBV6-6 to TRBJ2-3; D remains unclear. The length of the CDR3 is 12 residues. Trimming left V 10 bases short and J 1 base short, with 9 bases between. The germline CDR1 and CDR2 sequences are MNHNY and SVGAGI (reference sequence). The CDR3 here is CATAQGTDTQYF. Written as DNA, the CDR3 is TGTGCCACCGCTCAAGGCACAGATACGCAGTATTTT.

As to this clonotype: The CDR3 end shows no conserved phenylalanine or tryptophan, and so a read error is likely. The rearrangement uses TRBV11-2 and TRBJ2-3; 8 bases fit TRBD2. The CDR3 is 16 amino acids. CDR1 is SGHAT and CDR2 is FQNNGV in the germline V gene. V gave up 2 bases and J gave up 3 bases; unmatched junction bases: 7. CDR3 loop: CASSLRSGGRTDTQYS. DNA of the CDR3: TGTGCCAGCAGCTTAAGGAGCGGGGGACGTACAGATACGCAGTATTCT.

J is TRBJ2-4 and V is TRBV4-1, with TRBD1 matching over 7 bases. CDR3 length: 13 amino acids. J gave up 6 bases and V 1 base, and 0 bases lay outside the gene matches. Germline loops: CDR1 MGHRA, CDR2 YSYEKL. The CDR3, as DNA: TGCGCCAGCAGCCAAGGACAGGGAAACATTCAGTACTTC. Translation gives CASSQGQGNIQYF.

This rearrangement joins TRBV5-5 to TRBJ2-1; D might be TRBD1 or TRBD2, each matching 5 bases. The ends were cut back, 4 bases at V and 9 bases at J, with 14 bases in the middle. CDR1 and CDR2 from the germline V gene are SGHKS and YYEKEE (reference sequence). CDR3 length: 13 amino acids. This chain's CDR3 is CASSPSSGREQFF. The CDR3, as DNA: TGTGCCAGCAGCCCGTCGTCGGGACGTGAGCAGTTCTTC. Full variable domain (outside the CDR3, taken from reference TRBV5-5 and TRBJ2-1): DAGVTQSPTHLIKTRGQQVTLRCSPISGHKSVSWYQQVLGQGPQFIFQYYEKEERGRGNFPDRFSARQFPNYSSELNVNALLLGDSALYLCASSPSSGREQFFGPGTRLTVL.

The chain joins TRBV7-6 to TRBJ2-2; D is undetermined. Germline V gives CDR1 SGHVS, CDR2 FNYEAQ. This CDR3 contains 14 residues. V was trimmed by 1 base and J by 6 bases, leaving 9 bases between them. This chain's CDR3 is CASSLEGRAGELFF. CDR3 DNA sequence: TGTGCCAGCAGCTTAGAAGGCCGGGCCGGGGAGCTGTTTTTT.

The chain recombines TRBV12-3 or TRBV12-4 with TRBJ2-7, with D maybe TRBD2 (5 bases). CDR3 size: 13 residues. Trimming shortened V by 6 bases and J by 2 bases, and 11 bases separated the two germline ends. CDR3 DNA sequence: TGTGCCAGCAGCCCAACAGCGGCCTACGAGCAGTACTTC. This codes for CASSPTAAYEQYF.